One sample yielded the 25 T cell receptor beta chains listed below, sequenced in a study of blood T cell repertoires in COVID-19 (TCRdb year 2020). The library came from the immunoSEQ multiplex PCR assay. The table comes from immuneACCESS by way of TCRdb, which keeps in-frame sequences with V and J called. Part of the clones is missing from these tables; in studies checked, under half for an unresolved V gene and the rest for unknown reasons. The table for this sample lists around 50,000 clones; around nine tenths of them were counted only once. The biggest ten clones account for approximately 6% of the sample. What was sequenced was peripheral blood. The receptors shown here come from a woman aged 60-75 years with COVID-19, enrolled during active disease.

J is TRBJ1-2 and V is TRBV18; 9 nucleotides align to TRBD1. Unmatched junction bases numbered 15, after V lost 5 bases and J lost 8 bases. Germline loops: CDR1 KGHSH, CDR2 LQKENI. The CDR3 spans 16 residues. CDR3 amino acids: CASSLETTRTGEGYTF. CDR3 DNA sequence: TGTGCCAGCTCATTAGAGACGACTAGGACAGGGGAAGGCTACACCTTC.

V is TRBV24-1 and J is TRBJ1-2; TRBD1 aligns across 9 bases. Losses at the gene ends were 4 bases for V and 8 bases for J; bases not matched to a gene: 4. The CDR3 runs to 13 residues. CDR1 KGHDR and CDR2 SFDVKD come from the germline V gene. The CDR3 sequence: CATSEVTGGGYTF. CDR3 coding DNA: TGTGCCACCAGTGAGGTGACAGGGGGAGGCTACACCTTC.

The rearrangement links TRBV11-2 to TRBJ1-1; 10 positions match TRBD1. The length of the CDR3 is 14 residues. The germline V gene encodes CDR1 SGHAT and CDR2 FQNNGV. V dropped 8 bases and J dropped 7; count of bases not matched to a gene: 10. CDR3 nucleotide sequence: TGTGCCAGCCGAACGGGACAGGGGTCTGGTGAAGCTTTCTTT. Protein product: CASRTGQGSGEAFF.

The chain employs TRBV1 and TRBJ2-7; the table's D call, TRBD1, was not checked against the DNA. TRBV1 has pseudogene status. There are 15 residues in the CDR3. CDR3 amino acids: CTSSQARRIFCEQYF. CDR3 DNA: TGCACCAGCAGCCAAGCGCGCAGGATTTTTTGCGAGCAGTACTTC.

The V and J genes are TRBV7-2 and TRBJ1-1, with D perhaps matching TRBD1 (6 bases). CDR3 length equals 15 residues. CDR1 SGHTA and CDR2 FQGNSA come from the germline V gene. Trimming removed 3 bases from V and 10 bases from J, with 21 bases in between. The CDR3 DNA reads TGTGCCAGCAGCTTGCCCGGAGGGGGTCCGGGGGGAGCTTTCTTT. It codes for CASSLPGGGPGGAFF.

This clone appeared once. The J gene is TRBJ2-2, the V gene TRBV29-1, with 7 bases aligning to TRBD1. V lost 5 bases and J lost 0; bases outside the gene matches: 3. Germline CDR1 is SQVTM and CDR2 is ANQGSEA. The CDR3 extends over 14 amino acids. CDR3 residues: CSVQGTANTGELFF. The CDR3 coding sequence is TGCAGCGTTCAGGGGACAGCGAACACCGGGGAGCTGTTTTTT.

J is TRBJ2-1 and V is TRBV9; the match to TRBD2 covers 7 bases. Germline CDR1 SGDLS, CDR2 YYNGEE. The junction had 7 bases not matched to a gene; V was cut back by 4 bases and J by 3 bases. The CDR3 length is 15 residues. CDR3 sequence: CASSQAGFLYNEQFF. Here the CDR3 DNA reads TGTGCCAGCAGCCAAGCGGGATTCCTCTACAATGAGCAGTTCTTC.

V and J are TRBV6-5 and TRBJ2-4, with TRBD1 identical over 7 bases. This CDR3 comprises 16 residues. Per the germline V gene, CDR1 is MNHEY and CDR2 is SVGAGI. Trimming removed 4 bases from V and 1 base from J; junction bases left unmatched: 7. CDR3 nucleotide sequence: TGTGCCAGCAGTTCAGGGGGTATATCGGCCAAAAACATTCAGTACTTC. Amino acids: CASSSGGISAKNIQYF.

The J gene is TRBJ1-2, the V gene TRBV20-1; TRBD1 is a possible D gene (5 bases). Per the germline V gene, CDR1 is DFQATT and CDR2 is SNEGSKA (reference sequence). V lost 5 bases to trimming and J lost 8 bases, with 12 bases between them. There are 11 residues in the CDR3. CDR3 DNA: TGCAGTGCTTGGGACTCCGGGGGCTACACCTTC. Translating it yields CSAWDSGGYTF.

In DNA form, the CDR3 reads TGTGCCAGCAGCCAACGCCGGACTACCCTTCCATCTGGCGAGCAGTACTTC. This codes for CASSQRRTTLPSGEQYF. The chain uses TRBV4-2 and TRBJ2-7, with D tentatively TRBD2 (6 bases). The germline CDR1 and CDR2 sequences are LGHNA and YNFKEQ. V was shortened by 2 bases and J by 6 bases, with 23 bases between the two germline ends. CDR3 length equals 17 residues.

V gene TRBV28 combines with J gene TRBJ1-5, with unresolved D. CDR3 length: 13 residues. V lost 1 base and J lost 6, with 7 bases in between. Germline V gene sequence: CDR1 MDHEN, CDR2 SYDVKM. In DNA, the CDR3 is TGTGCCAGCAGTTTATTGTCGGGTCAGCCCCAGCATTTT. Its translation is CASSLLSGQPQHF.

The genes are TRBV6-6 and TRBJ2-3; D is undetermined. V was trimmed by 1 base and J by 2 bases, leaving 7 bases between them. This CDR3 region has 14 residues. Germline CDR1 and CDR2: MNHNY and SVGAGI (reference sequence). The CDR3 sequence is CASSYYQNTDTQYF. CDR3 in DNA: TGTGCCAGCAGTTACTATCAGAACACAGATACGCAGTATTTT.

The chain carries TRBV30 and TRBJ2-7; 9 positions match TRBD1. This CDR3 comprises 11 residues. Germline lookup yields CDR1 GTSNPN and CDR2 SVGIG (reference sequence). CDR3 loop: CAGTGLGEQYF. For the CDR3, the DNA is TGTGCGGGGACAGGGTTAGGCGAGCAGTACTTC.

CDR3 sequence: CASSPGQMNTGELFF. The CDR3 coding sequence is TGTGCCAGCAGTCCGGGACAGATGAACACCGGGGAGCTGTTTTTT. This chain uses TRBV28 with TRBJ2-2, with TRBD1 identical over 7 bases. CDR3 length equals 15 residues. Trimming removed 5 bases from V and 1 base from J; junction bases left unmatched: 4. CDR1 is MDHEN, CDR2 SYDVKM, per germline.

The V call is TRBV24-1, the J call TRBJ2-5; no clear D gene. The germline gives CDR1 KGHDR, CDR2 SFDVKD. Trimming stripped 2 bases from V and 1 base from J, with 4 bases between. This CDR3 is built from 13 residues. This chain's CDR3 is CATSDSVQETQYF. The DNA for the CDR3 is TGTGCCACCAGTGATTCCGTCCAAGAGACCCAGTACTTC.

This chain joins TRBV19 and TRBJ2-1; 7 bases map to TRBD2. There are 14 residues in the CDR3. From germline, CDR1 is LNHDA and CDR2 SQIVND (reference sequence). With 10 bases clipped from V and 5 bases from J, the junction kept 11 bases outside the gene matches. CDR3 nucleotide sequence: TGTGCCACCAACCTGGGGGGGGTAAACAATGAGCAGTTCTTC. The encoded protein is CATNLGGVNNEQFF. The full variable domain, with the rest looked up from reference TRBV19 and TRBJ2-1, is DGGITQSPKYLFRKEGQNVTLSCEQNLNHDAMYWYRQDPGQGLRLIYYSQIVNDFQKGDIAEGYSVSREKKESFPLTVTSAQKNPTAFYLCATNLGGVNNEQFFGPGTRLTVL.

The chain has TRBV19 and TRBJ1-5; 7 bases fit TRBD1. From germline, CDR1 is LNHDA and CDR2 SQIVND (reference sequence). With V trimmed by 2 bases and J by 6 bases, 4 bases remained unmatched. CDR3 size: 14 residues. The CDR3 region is CASSISTGSQPQHF. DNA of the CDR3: TGTGCCAGTAGTATATCGACAGGGAGTCAGCCCCAGCATTTT.

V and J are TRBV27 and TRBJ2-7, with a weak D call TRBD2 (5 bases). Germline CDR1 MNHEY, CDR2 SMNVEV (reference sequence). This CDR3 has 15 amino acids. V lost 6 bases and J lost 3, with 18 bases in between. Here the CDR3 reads CASSREITPNYEQYF. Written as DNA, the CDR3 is TGTGCCAGCAGCCGGGAAATAACGCCCAACTACGAGCAGTACTTC.

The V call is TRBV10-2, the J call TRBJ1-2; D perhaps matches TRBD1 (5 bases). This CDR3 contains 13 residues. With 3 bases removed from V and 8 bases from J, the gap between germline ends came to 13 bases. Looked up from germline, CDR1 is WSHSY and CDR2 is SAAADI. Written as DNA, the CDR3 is TGCGCCAGCAGTGAAGGCAGGGTGGGCGGCTACACCTTC. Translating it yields CASSEGRVGGYTF.

CDR3 sequence: CATSAPGQGRLSPLHF. The DNA of the CDR3 is TGTGCCACCAGCGCGCCGGGACAGGGACGTTTGTCACCCCTCCACTTT. The rearrangement joins TRBV15 to TRBJ1-6; 9 bases match TRBD1. The V segment lost 5 bases and the J segment 10 bases; nucleotides outside the gene matches: 12. The CDR3 length is 16 residues. In germline, CDR1 is LNHNV, CDR2 YYDKDF (reference sequence).

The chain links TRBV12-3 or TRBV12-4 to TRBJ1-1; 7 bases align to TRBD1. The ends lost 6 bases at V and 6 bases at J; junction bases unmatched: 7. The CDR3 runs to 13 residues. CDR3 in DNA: TGTGCCAGCAGGCGACAGGGTAGTTCTGAAGCTTTCTTT. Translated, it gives CASRRQGSSEAFF.

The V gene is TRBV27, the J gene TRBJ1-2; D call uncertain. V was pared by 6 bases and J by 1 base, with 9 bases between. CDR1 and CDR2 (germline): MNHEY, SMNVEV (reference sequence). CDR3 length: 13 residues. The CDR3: CASSPNSNYGYTF. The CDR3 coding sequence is TGTGCCAGCAGCCCCAATAGTAACTATGGCTACACCTTC.

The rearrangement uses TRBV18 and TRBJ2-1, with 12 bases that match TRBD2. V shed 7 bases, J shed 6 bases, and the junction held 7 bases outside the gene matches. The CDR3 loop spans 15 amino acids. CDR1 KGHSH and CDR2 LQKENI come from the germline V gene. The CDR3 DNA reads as TGTGCCAGCTTCCGGACTAGCGGGACGGTCAATGAGCAGTTCTTC. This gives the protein CASFRTSGTVNEQFF.

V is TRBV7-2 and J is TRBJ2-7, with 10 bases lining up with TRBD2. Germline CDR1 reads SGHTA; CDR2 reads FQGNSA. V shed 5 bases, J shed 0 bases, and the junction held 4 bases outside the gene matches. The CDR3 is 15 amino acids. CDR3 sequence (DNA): TGTGCCAGCAGCCAACTAGCGGGGATCTCCTACGAGCAGTACTTC. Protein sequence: CASSQLAGISYEQYF.

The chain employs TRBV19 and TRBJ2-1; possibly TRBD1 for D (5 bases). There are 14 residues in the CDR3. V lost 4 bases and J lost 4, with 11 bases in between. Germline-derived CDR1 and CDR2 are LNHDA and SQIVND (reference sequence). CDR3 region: CASSSTGEYNEQFF. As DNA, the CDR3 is TGTGCCAGTAGTAGTACAGGAGAATACAATGAGCAGTTCTTC.